This T cell receptor beta chain emerged from a study of shared clonotypes between healthy human individuals. Genomic DNA (from each subset) was split evenly across several immunoSEQ plates. The repertoire was sequenced with immunoSEQ multiplex PCR; TCRdb's copy has only in-frame clones and lacks some. The sample gives approximately 2,000,000 clones, around 95% of which show up once; around 1.7% is in the top ten. Study results and caveats: The four-donor shared clonotypes exceeded non-shared clonotypes in generation probability, with non-shared ones scoring lower. Across subsets, estimated richness was generally greater for naive than for memory populations. Investigators collected only blood, and repertoires in tissues likely differ.

Naive CD8 populations comprised CD45RO-negative cells positively selected for CCR7, excluding terminally differentiated effector memory CD45RA+ cells. About this clone: The antigen remains unidentified.

This clonotype was obtained from a man aged 18 to 29 in good health. Some clones in this sample may be carry-over from other donors' samples. Input material: naive CD8+ T cells from PBMCs.

Written as DNA, the CDR3 is TGCAGCGTTCCACAGGGATTCGGTGGCTACACCTTC. Encoded protein: CSVPQGFGGYTF. V and J are TRBV29-1 and TRBJ1-2; tentatively, D is TRBD1 (6 bases). This CDR3 contains 12 residues. Germline CDR1 and CDR2: SQVTM and ANQGSEA. The V end lost 5 bases, the J end lost 7 bases, and 14 bases lay between the germline ends. Combining the CDR3 with reference TRBV29-1 and TRBJ1-2 gives the whole variable domain SAVISQKPSRDICQRGTSLTIQCQVDSQVTMMFWYRQQPGQSLTLIATANQGSEATYESGFVIDKFPISRPNLTFSTLTVSNMSPEDSSIYLCSVPQGFGGYTFGSGTRLTVV.